The source of this T cell receptor (beta chain) is a study of blood T cell repertoires in COVID-19. Participants spanned ages roughly 18 to 95 years and resided in 20 to 25 US areas. Two negative PCRs, clearance, or symptom resolution characterized the recovered Cohort 3 donors. The V and J ends lost 2 bases and 4 bases, in that order; junction bases with no gene match: 10. Per germline, CDR1 SQVTM and CDR2 ANQGSEA. The CDR3 length is 15 residues. Using immunoSEQ multiplex PCR, the repertoire was profiled, and TCRdb retains in-frame clones only, with some absent. The sample holds 110,000 to 150,000 clones, around 86% seen once.

The sample consisted of PBMCs or T cells enriched from blood (not recorded which). V is TRBV29-1 and J is TRBJ1-1, with 7 bases identical to TRBD1. This TCR derives from a man aged 50 to 60 who had recovered from COVID-19. The CDR3 region is CSVEPFDRARTEAFF. The DNA of the CDR3 is TGCAGCGTTGAACCCTTTGACAGGGCTCGCACTGAAGCTTTCTTT.